This T cell receptor (beta chain) appears in the sequencing data of a study of early T cells in non-severe SARS-CoV-2 infection. Overall study context: The study sequenced bulk RNA from unsorted whole blood, with chains unpaired. General observations from the study: Anti-spike CD8 responses were favored in VDJdb matching, and private and CD4 specificities were missed.

This clonotype is medium-sized. Its matching antigen is unknown. The TCR library protocol attached unique molecular identifiers to the individual cDNA molecules. TCRdb recomputed calls from the 5' RACE reads with MiXCR, one row per CDR3 protein. Here the sample spans 35,000 to 40,000 distinct CDR3 sequences, 5.8% being singletons. CDR1 MNHEY and CDR2 SVGAGI come from the germline V gene. V was cut by 7 bases and J by 3 bases, with 12 bases left in between. The CDR3 contains 13 residues. The rearrangement links TRBV6-5 to TRBJ2-5; weak D call: TRBD2 (5 bases). Sequenced input: whole blood. The sequence was collected from an adult who was a healthcare worker with PCR-confirmed SARS-CoV-2 infection or an uninfected control (not recorded which). Here the CDR3 DNA reads TGTGCCAGCACGGGGTCCCAAAAAGAGACCCAGTACTTC. This sequence encodes CASTGSQKETQYF.